Presented here are 10 T cell receptor beta chains from one specimen sequenced in a study of T-cell reconstitution after alpha-beta-depleted transplantation in children. During its preparation, the TCRbeta library received unique molecular identifiers. TCRdb fed the PCR reads into MiXCR, producing one record per CDR3 protein. Of 700,000 to 850,000 distinct CDR3 sequences detected, about 15% appear once; the ten largest clones hold 5%. This sample comprised PBMCs, mostly from graft donor cells, obtained 360 days after TCRalphabeta/CD19-depleted stem cell transplant. The receptors stem from a male patient aged 10-17 years who had a stem cell transplant for acute lymphoblastic leukemia, so the T cells may come from the graft donor.

This clonotype was seen only a few times. The V call is TRBV20-1, the J call TRBJ2-7; the D gene is possibly TRBD2 (6 bases). Trimming removed 0 bases from V and 6 bases from J, with 21 bases in between. The CDR3 contains 16 residues. CDR1 and CDR2 (germline): DFQATT, SNEGSKA (reference sequence). The CDR3 region is CSARDPRNRDSSEQYF. The CDR3, as DNA: TGCAGTGCTAGAGATCCGAGGAATCGGGACTCTTCCGAGCAGTACTTC.

At least ten counts were recorded for this clonotype. V gene TRBV3-1 combines with J gene TRBJ2-1, with a possible D match to TRBD1 (9 bases). CDR3 length equals 16 residues. CDR1 and CDR2 (germline): LGHDT, YNNKEL (reference sequence). V was clipped by 4 bases and J by 3 bases, with 16 bases between them. This CDR3 reads CASSLQGAGGYNEQFF. Here the CDR3 DNA reads TGTGCCAGCAGCCTACAGGGGGCGGGAGGCTACAATGAGCAGTTCTTC.

This clonotype was counted ten times or more. The V gene is TRBV15, the J gene TRBJ2-7, with D maybe TRBD1 (5 bases). Between the trimmed V and J ends, which lost 0 bases and 3 bases, there was a span of 9 bases. Germline lookup yields CDR1 LNHNV and CDR2 YYDKDF (reference sequence). The CDR3 runs 14 residues. The CDR3 DNA reads TGTGCCACCAGCAGAGATCCAGGGATCTACGAGCAGTACTTC. The encoded protein is CATSRDPGIYEQYF.

This clonotype has more than one count but fewer than ten. V usage is TRBV5-1 and J usage is TRBJ2-5; 13 bases fit TRBD2. Germline V gene sequence: CDR1 SGHRS, CDR2 YFSETQ. The CDR3 consists of 16 residues. With V trimmed by 4 bases and J by 4 bases, 7 bases remained unmatched. The CDR3 loop reads CASSGGLAGVGETQYF. The CDR3, as DNA: TGCGCCAGCAGCGGAGGACTAGCGGGAGTGGGAGAGACCCAGTACTTC.

The V gene is TRBV12-3 or TRBV12-4, the J gene TRBJ2-1, with 11 bases that match TRBD2. The ends lost 7 bases at V and 7 bases at J; junction bases unmatched: 9. The CDR3 loop spans 15 amino acids. CDR3 in DNA: TGTGCCAGCATCCTTAGCGGGAGGGCCAAAAATGAGCAGTTCTTC. Amino acid sequence: CASILSGRAKNEQFF.

This clonotype has at least ten counts. DNA for the CDR3: TGCGCCAGCAGCTTGGGACTAGCGGGTATGTCAGATACGCAGTATTTT. Translating it yields CASSLGLAGMSDTQYF. This chain links TRBV5-1 with TRBJ2-3; 10 nucleotides line up with TRBD2. CDR1 is SGHRS and CDR2 is YFSETQ in the germline V gene. Trimming took 0 bases from V and 4 from J; bases not matched to a gene: 5. CDR3 length: 16 amino acids.

The V gene is TRBV21-1, the J gene TRBJ2-7; the table's D gene call, TRBD1, was not cross checked with the DNA. TRBV21-1 corresponds to a pseudogene. The CDR3 covers 10 residues. This CDR3 reads CASGLSKGNF. The DNA for the CDR3 is TGTGCCAGCGGGTTAAGTAAGGGGAATTTC.

The chain employs TRBV30 and TRBJ2-1; possible D gene TRBD2, 5 bases. This CDR3 has 13 residues. CDR1 is GTSNPN and CDR2 is SVGIG in the germline V gene (reference sequence). Trimming removed 0 bases from V and 10 bases from J, with 13 bases in between. CDR3 nucleotides: TGTGCCTGGAGTGTATTGGCGGGCTCCGAGCAGTTCTTC. Residues: CAWSVLAGSEQFF. The whole variable domain, filled in from reference TRBV30 and TRBJ2-1, reads SQTIHQWPATLVQPVGSPLSLECTVEGTSNPNLYWYRQAAGRGLQLLFYSVGIGQISSEVPQNLSASRPQDRQFILSSKKLLLSDSGFYLCAWSVLAGSEQFFGPGTRLTVL.

V is TRBV5-1 and J is TRBJ2-7; no clear D gene. V was trimmed by 0 bases and J by 3 bases, leaving 22 bases between them. This CDR3 has 18 amino acids. Looked up from germline, CDR1 is SGHRS and CDR2 is YFSETQ. Here the CDR3 DNA reads TGCGCCAGCAGCTTGGCCCCCTCGAGTATCCAGGTTGTCTACGAGCAGTACTTC. Translated: CASSLAPSSIQVVYEQYF.

This clonotype has only a few counts. This chain joins TRBV2 and TRBJ1-1, with TRBD1 identical over 9 bases. CDR1 and CDR2 from the germline V gene are SNHLY and FYNNEI. The junction had 12 bases not matched to a gene; V was cut back by 0 bases and J by 1 base. The CDR3 runs 19 residues. The CDR3 sequence is CASSEALWTGEGWNTEAFF. DNA of the CDR3: TGTGCCAGCAGTGAAGCGCTTTGGACAGGGGAGGGTTGGAACACTGAAGCTTTCTTT.